Here is one T cell receptor beta chain with its context. Possible read error: a much larger clone is one base away. This sample was included in a study of T-cell reconstitution after alpha-beta-depleted transplantation in children. Preparation of the TCRbeta library was carried out with unique molecular identifiers. TCRdb independently ran MiXCR on the PCR reads; one entry per CDR3 protein. This sample yields about 600,000 distinct CDR3 sequences, of which about 10% are seen a single time; less than 4.5% belongs to the top ten. This CDR3 spans 17 amino acids. Trimming stripped 2 bases from V and 0 bases from J, with 17 bases between. Germline V gene lookup returns CDR1 DFQATT and CDR2 SNEGSKA (reference sequence).

The chain combines TRBV20-1 with TRBJ2-1; tentatively, D is TRBD2 (6 bases). The sequence came from a human donor who donated a stem cell graft to a child with acute myeloid leukemia. The sample was PBMCs from the stem cell graft donor, taken from the stem cell graft. CDR3 bases: TGCAGTGCTAGACTTAGCAGGAGGGCCCCCTCCTACAATGAGCAGTTCTTC. Amino acid sequence: CSARLSRRAPSYNEQFF.